The clone carrying this T cell receptor (beta chain) has a handful of counts. The junction had 1 base not matched to a gene; V was cut back by 1 base and J by 1 base. This CDR3 contains 14 residues. Germline V gives CDR1 SGHNT, CDR2 YYREEE (reference sequence). The source of the sample is a study of cytomegalovirus exposure and HLA in healthy donors. In the PCR, 60 Vbeta and 13 Jbeta primers were used. Data came from immunoSEQ multiplex PCR; TCRdb stores just in-frame clones and leaves some out. The profile covers about 100,000 clones, with roughly three quarters appearing a single time and 0.76% taken by the ten largest.

The chain has TRBV5-4 and TRBJ1-1, with 7 bases lining up with TRBD1. The sample comprised PBMCs. This clonotype was sampled from a woman between 55 and 75 years old in good health and CMV-seronegative. DNA for the CDR3: TGTGCCAGCAGCTTGAACAGGGGGAACACTGAAGCTTTCTTT. Translation: CASSLNRGNTEAFF.